The 16 T cell receptor beta chains below come from one sample, sequenced in a study of long-term antiretroviral therapy in people with HIV. Running of the v3.0 immunoSEQ assay took place at survey level. Sequenced by immunoSEQ multiplex PCR; TCRdb stores in-frame clones only, minus some. In the table there are about 11,000 clones, roughly 76% of which are singletons. This material consisted of unsorted PBMCs, taken at the start of antiretroviral therapy, before treatment. The receptor set was obtained from a man aged 25-45 years with HIV.

The chain has TRBV10-3 and TRBJ1-6; a weak D match, TRBD1 (5 bases). CDR1 is ENHRY, CDR2 SYGVKD, per germline. This CDR3 is built from 13 residues. Trimming took 10 bases from V and 8 from J, leaving 15 bases between them. In DNA form, the CDR3 reads TGTGCCAACGCGGGGACGGCCGATTCACCCCTCCACTTT. Translating gives CANAGTADSPLHF.

This clone has a single count. The chain recombines TRBV11-2 with TRBJ2-3; D unclear. The CDR3 contains 14 residues. Trimming cost V 1 base and J 2 bases, with 7 bases left between them. Per germline, CDR1 SGHAT and CDR2 FQNNGV. CDR3 residues: CASSLGVSTDTQYF. The CDR3 bases are TGTGCCAGCAGCTTAGGGGTATCCACAGATACGCAGTATTTT.

V is TRBV28 and J is TRBJ2-3, with TRBD1 identical over 8 bases. CDR3 size: 16 residues. V trimming: 4 bases; J trimming: 3 bases; junction bases outside the gene matches: 9. Germline-derived CDR1 and CDR2 are MDHEN and SYDVKM. The CDR3 spells CASSSHAGTGTDTQYF. Here the CDR3 DNA reads TGTGCCAGCAGTTCCCACGCCGGGACAGGAACAGATACGCAGTATTTT.

Points on this clone: A read error may produce the germline difference seen at one junction end. The V call is TRBV7-7, the J call TRBJ2-1; 9 bases are shared with TRBD2. This CDR3 contains 15 residues. Germline V gives CDR1 SSHAT, CDR2 FNYEAQ (reference sequence). The chain's CDR3 is CASSSSAGGYNEQFF. Written as DNA, the CDR3 is TGTGCTAGCAGCTCATCGGCGGGAGGGTACAATGAGCAGTTCTTC. The variable domain in full, with the rest retrieved from reference TRBV7-7 and TRBJ2-1, is GAGVSQSPRYKVTKRGQDVTLRCDPISSHATLYWYQQALGQGPEFLTYFNYEAQPDKSGLPSDRFSAERPEGSISTLTIQRTEQRDSAMYRCASSSSAGGYNEQFFGPGTRLTVL.

The chain links TRBV18 to TRBJ1-2; D unresolved. V was clipped by 0 bases and J by 4 bases, with 15 bases between them. CDR3 length equals 16 residues. Germline CDR1 is KGHSH and CDR2 is LQKENI. The CDR3 DNA sequence: TGTGCCAGCTCACCACCGTCCCCAGGAGATTCCTATGGCTACACCTTC. Translation gives CASSPPSPGDSYGYTF.

This clone has more than one count but fewer than ten. The chain has TRBV27 and TRBJ2-1; TRBD2 aligns across 7 bases. The germline V gene has CDR1 MNHEY and CDR2 SMNVEV (reference sequence). This CDR3 has 16 amino acids. Germline trimming cut 5 bases from V and 10 bases from J; bases unmatched to any gene: 17. The CDR3 coding sequence is TGTGCCAGCAGTGTCGGACTAGGGAGCTTTTTCAGGGAGCAGTTCTTC. It translates to CASSVGLGSFFREQFF.

The genes are TRBV9 and TRBJ1-6, with 7 bases identical to TRBD1. V shed 3 bases and J 7 bases; nucleotides not matched to a gene: 7. Germline V gene sequence: CDR1 SGDLS, CDR2 YYNGEE. The CDR3 is 15 amino acids. DNA for the CDR3: TGTGCCAGCAGCGCCCGACAGGGAGAGAATTCACCCCTCCACTTT. It codes for CASSARQGENSPLHF.

This clone is large. The rearrangement links TRBV13 to TRBJ2-2, with D possibly matching TRBD1 (5 bases). Trimming removed 5 bases at V and 8 bases at J, with 27 bases between. The germline V gene encodes CDR1 PRHDT and CDR2 FYEKMQ (reference sequence). The CDR3 loop spans 18 amino acids. CDR3 DNA: TGTGCCAGCAGCCCCAGGGATTCGGAGAGAATCCCATATGGGGAGCTGTTTTTT. Translated: CASSPRDSERIPYGELFF.

The chain is built from TRBV19 and TRBJ2-2, with TRBD2 identical over 7 bases. Germline V gene sequence: CDR1 LNHDA, CDR2 SQIVND (reference sequence). The CDR3 extends over 15 amino acids. The ends lost 7 bases at V and 6 bases at J; junction bases unmatched: 11. The CDR3 reads CASTPASGIPGELFF. CDR3 bases: TGTGCCAGTACCCCCGCCAGCGGGATCCCCGGGGAGCTGTTTTTT.

The chain recombines TRBV4-1 with TRBJ1-5; D gene uncertain. Germline assignment: CDR1 MGHRA and CDR2 YSYEKL. Trimming shortened V by 2 bases and J by 4 bases, and 9 bases separated the two germline ends. This CDR3 region has 14 residues. The CDR3 spells CASSQRTENQPQHF. The CDR3 DNA reads TGCGCCAGCAGCCAACGGACGGAGAATCAGCCCCAGCATTTT.

V usage is TRBV30 and J usage is TRBJ2-1; D remains ambiguous. This CDR3 has 15 amino acids. CDR1 is GTSNPN and CDR2 is SVGIG in the germline V gene (reference sequence). Between the trimmed V and J ends, which lost 1 base and 2 bases, there was a span of 12 bases. The CDR3 protein is CAWSAPEFPYNEQFF. As DNA, the CDR3 is TGTGCCTGGAGTGCGCCGGAATTCCCCTACAATGAGCAGTTCTTC.

The chain links TRBV5-4 to TRBJ2-3; D unresolved. With 4 bases removed from V and 4 bases from J, the gap between germline ends came to 16 bases. CDR3 length equals 15 residues. Looked up from germline, CDR1 is SGHNT and CDR2 is YYREEE (reference sequence). Written as DNA, the CDR3 is TGTGCCAGCAGCGTGGGGTACGGAGATCCAGATACGCAGTATTTT. Translated: CASSVGYGDPDTQYF. The entire variable domain, with the rest obtained from reference TRBV5-4 and TRBJ2-3, is as follows: ETGVTQSPTHLIKTRGQQVTLRCSSQSGHNTVSWYQQALGQGPQFIFQYYREEENGRGNFPPRFSGLQFPNYSSELNVNALELDDSALYLCASSVGYGDPDTQYFGPGTRLTVL.

This clone was seen just once. This chain links TRBV13 with TRBJ2-2; 10 positions agree with TRBD1. Germline CDR1 and CDR2: PRHDT and FYEKMQ (reference sequence). This CDR3 comprises 14 residues. V lost 5 bases and J lost 6; bases outside the gene matches: 3. The CDR3, as DNA: TGTGCCAGCAGCCGGGACAGGGGTTCCGGGGAGCTGTTTTTT. Residues: CASSRDRGSGELFF.

The rearrangement joins TRBV30 to TRBJ1-3; D gene uncertain. CDR1 and CDR2 from the germline V gene are GTSNPN and SVGIG (reference sequence). V was pared by 3 bases and J by 4 bases, with 10 bases between. The CDR3 contains 13 residues. The CDR3 coding sequence is TGTGCCTGGAGCCATGCCGGGGGAAACACCATATATTTT. Protein product: CAWSHAGGNTIYF.

The rearrangement joins TRBV7-2 to TRBJ2-2; TRBD2 matches at 9 bases. CDR3 length: 15 residues. V shed 1 base and J 7 bases; nucleotides not matched to a gene: 4. CDR1 and CDR2 (germline): SGHTA, FQGNSA. The CDR3 spells CASSLVAGAGGELFF. The CDR3 DNA reads TGTGCCAGCAGCTTAGTAGCGGGAGCCGGCGGGGAGCTGTTTTTT.

The chain carries TRBV4-2 and TRBJ1-4, with D possibly being TRBD1 (5 bases). The V end lost 3 bases, the J end lost 0 bases, and 14 bases lay between the germline ends. The CDR3 has 17 amino acids. Germline assignment: CDR1 LGHNA and CDR2 YNFKEQ. The CDR3 DNA reads TGTGCCAGCAGCCAGGGTGGGGCGGATGCAACTAATGAAAAACTGTTTTTT. Protein product: CASSQGGADATNEKLFF.